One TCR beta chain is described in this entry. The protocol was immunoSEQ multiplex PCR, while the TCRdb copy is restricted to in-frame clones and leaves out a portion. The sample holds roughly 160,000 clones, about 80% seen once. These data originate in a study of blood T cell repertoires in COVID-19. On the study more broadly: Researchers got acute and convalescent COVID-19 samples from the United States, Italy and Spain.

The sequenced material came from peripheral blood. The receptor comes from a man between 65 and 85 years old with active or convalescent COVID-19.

The CDR3 DNA reads TGTGCCAGCAGCCGTAATTGGGCAGACACCGGGGAGCTGTTTTTT. It is translated as CASSRNWADTGELFF. The chain uses TRBV7-9 and TRBJ2-2; no reliable D call. The CDR3 extends over 15 amino acids. The germline V and J ends were trimmed by 5 bases and 3 bases, with 13 bases remaining between them. Germline assignment: CDR1 SEHNR and CDR2 FQNEAQ (reference sequence). The full variable domain, its missing parts supplied by reference TRBV7-9 and TRBJ2-2, is DTGVSQNPRHKITKRGQNVTFRCDPISEHNRLYWYRQTLGQGPEFLTYFQNEAQLEKSRLLSDRFSAERPKGSFSTLEIQRTEQGDSAMYLCASSRNWADTGELFFGEGSRLTVL.